These T cell receptor beta chains were read from a single sample in a study of cytomegalovirus exposure and HLA in healthy donors. Repertoires were generated with immunoSEQ multiplex PCR, while TCRdb's copy carries only in-frame clones and drops some. This table holds 100,000 to 120,000 clones, 89% found once. What was sequenced was PBMCs. The receptors were gathered from a woman under 30 in good health and CMV-seronegative. Each CDR3 is given with its conserved first and last residue. The D gene is left open where the match is weak. A clone size is listed for some rows: how often the clone was seen (once, few, many), or a class if it is expanded.

d_gene,j_gene,v_gene,abundance,CDR3aa,CDR3nt
.,TRBJ1-1,TRBV5-6,.,CASTGGLNTEAFF,TGTGCCAGCACCGGCGGTCTGAACACTGAAGCTTTCTTT
.,TRBJ1-1,TRBV7-2,once,CASSAQAPWTEAFF,TGTGCCAGCAGCGCTCAGGCCCCCTGGACTGAAGCTTTCTTT
.,TRBJ1-2,TRBV7-2,.,CASSYIDRSLYTF,TGTGCCAGCAGCTACATCGACAGGTCATTGTACACCTTC
TRBD2,TRBJ2-5,TRBV9,.,CASSVGTSGRTGTQYF,TGTGCCAGCAGCGTAGGGACTAGCGGTAGGACTGGGACCCAGTACTTC
TRBD1,TRBJ2-1,TRBV15,.,CATAADRVDNEQFF,TGTGCCACCGCTGCTGACAGGGTGGACAATGAGCAGTTCTTC
.,TRBJ1-2,TRBV5-6,.,CASSLFQGGYTF,TGTGCCAGCAGCTTGTTTCAGGGAGGCTACACCTTC
.,TRBJ2-5,TRBV5-1,few,CASSLSPMQVRETQYF,TGCGCCAGCAGCTTGAGTCCCATGCAGGTCCGGGAGACCCAGTACTTC
TRBD1,TRBJ2-3,TRBV7-3,.,CASSDRGRGDTQYF,TGTGCCAGCAGCGACAGGGGGCGGGGAGATACGCAGTATTTT
.,TRBJ1-1,TRBV11-2,.,CASSPSYRAKMNTEAFF,TGTGCCAGCAGCCCCAGCTACAGGGCTAAAATGAACACTGAAGCTTTCTTT
.,TRBJ2-6,TRBV9,.,CASSPHRSSGANVLTF,TGTGCCAGCAGCCCCCACAGGTCCTCTGGGGCCAACGTCCTGACTTTC
TRBD1,TRBJ1-3,TRBV4-3,few,CASSQDPPGQGNTIYF,TGCGCCAGCAGCCAAGATCCCCCGGGACAGGGAAACACCATATATTTT
TRBD1,TRBJ1-6,TRBV4-2,.,CASSQGAGTGGSYNSPLHF,TGTGCCAGCAGCCAAGGAGCAGGGACAGGGGGTTCCTATAATTCACCCCTCCACTTT
TRBD1,TRBJ2-7,TRBV27,.,CASSLSLGQGVGEQYF,TGTGCCAGCAGTTTATCCCTTGGGCAGGGGGTAGGCGAGCAGTACTTC
.,TRBJ1-1,TRBV19,.,CASNRGFANTEAFF,TGTGCCAGTAATCGAGGATTCGCGAACACTGAAGCTTTCTTT
TRBD1,TRBJ2-3,TRBV10-1,.,CASSHDRVGDTDTQYF,TGCGCCAGCAGCCACGACAGGGTCGGTGACACAGATACGCAGTATTTT
.,TRBJ1-1,TRBV11-3,.,CASSLAGKNTEAFF,TGTGCCAGCAGCTTAGCCGGGAAGAACACTGAAGCTTTCTTT
.,TRBJ1-5,TRBV7-9,.,CASSHGLINQPQHF,TGTGCCAGCAGCCATGGACTGATCAATCAGCCCCAGCATTTT
.,TRBJ2-7,TRBV7-9,.,CASSLARLFSEQYF,TGTGCCAGCAGCTTGGCGAGGCTCTTTTCTGAGCAGTACTTC
.,TRBJ1-1,TRBV7-9,few,CASSLGPGNTEAFF,TGTGCCAGCAGCTTAGGCCCAGGGAACACTGAAGCTTTCTTT
.,TRBJ2-3,TRBV6-1,few,CASSELTDTQYF,TGTGCCAGCAGCGAACTTACAGATACGCAGTATTTT
.,TRBJ1-1,TRBV27,.,CASRGQWNTEAFF,TGTGCCAGCCGCGGACAGTGGAACACTGAAGCTTTCTTT
TRBD1,TRBJ1-4,TRBV28,.,CASSLTGQGEKLFF,TGTGCCAGCAGTTTAACCGGACAGGGTGAAAAACTGTTTTTT
.,TRBJ2-2,TRBV28,.,CASSSPGTSFGPGELFF,TGTGCCAGCAGTTCCCCCGGGACAAGTTTTGGTCCCGGGGAGCTGTTTTTT
TRBD2,TRBJ2-1,TRBV7-9,.,CASSTGGRYNEQFF,TGTGCCAGCAGCACCGGGGGGAGATACAATGAGCAGTTCTTC
.,TRBJ1-2,TRBV5-4,.,CASSNGQNYGYTF,TGTGCCAGCAGCAACGGACAGAACTATGGCTACACCTTC
.,TRBJ2-7,TRBV2,few,CASSDTDYEQYF,TGTGCCAGCAGTGACACAGACTACGAGCAGTACTTC
.,TRBJ2-7,TRBV29-1,.,CSVDDSHSYEQYF,TGCAGCGTTGACGACAGCCACTCCTACGAGCAGTACTTC
TRBD1,TRBJ1-2,TRBV5-6,.,CASSVPGQGNGYTF,TGTGCCAGCAGCGTCCCGGGACAGGGAAATGGCTACACCTTC
TRBD2,TRBJ2-1,TRBV5-1,once,CASSLGTSGRDEQFF,TGCGCCAGCAGCTTGGGGACTAGCGGGAGGGATGAGCAGTTCTTC
.,TRBJ2-2,TRBV11-3,.,CASSLSGTNTGELFF,TGTGCCAGCAGCTTAAGCGGGACAAACACCGGGGAGCTGTTTTTT
.,TRBJ2-4,TRBV19,once,CASSMAQSNIQYF,TGTGCCAGTAGTATGGCTCAGTCCAACATTCAGTACTTC
.,TRBJ1-6,TRBV6-5,.,CASSYKPSDSPLHF,TGTGCCAGCAGTTATAAGCCCAGCGACTCACCCCTCCACTTT
.,TRBJ2-7,TRBV5-1,.,CASSPYRDTSYEQYF,TGCGCCAGCAGCCCCTACCGGGACACATCCTACGAGCAGTACTTC
TRBD1,TRBJ1-1,TRBV27,.,CASSRGQVFEAFF,TGTGCCAGCAGCCGAGGACAGGTCTTCGAAGCTTTCTTT
.,TRBJ2-7,TRBV4-1,.,CASSQLSGEQYF,TGCGCCAGCAGCCAGCTCTCGGGGGAGCAGTACTTC
TRBD1,TRBJ2-7,TRBV27,.,CASSFSGTAYEQYF,TGTGCCAGCAGTTTTTCCGGGACAGCCTACGAGCAGTACTTC
.,TRBJ1-1,TRBV29-1,.,CSVRGNTEAFF,TGCAGCGTACGGGGAAACACTGAAGCTTTCTTT
TRBD1,TRBJ2-7,TRBV6-4,.,CASSEGRGQGKNEQYF,TGTGCCAGCAGTGAAGGTCGGGGACAGGGGAAGAACGAGCAGTACTTC
TRBD1,TRBJ1-2,TRBV5-1,.,CASSLRTGASYYGYTF,TGCGCCAGCAGCTTGAGAACAGGGGCTAGTTACTATGGCTACACCTTC
.,TRBJ1-1,TRBV19,.,CASSFRTGGNTEAFF,TGTGCCAGTAGTTTTCGGACCGGGGGAAACACTGAAGCTTTCTTT
TRBD1,TRBJ2-4,TRBV7-9,once,CASSHQGAAKNIQYF,TGTGCCAGCAGCCATCAGGGGGCGGCCAAAAACATTCAGTACTTC
TRBD1,TRBJ1-2,TRBV4-3,.,CASSQADRALNYGYTF,TGCGCCAGCAGCCAGGCCGACAGGGCGCTAAACTATGGCTACACCTTC
.,TRBJ1-1,TRBV30,.,CAWSVANTEAFF,TGTGCCTGGAGTGTGGCTAACACTGAAGCTTTCTTT
TRBD1,TRBJ1-4,TRBV28,few,CASRLGTGYEKLFF,TGTGCCAGCAGGCTAGGGACAGGGTATGAAAAACTGTTTTTT
.,TRBJ2-5,TRBV7-2,.,CASSSGGTGAQYF,TGTGCCAGCAGCTCTGGGGGGACGGGGGCCCAGTACTTC
.,TRBJ2-1,TRBV5-1,once,CASSSPSDEQFF,TGCGCCAGCAGCTCCCCGTCCGATGAGCAGTTCTTC
TRBD1,TRBJ2-7,TRBV18,.,CASSPPGQAYEQYF,TGTGCCAGCTCACCACCGGGACAGGCCTACGAGCAGTACTTC
.,TRBJ2-5,TRBV6-4,.,CASSVRERETQYF,TGTGCCAGCAGTGTCCGGGAGAGGGAGACCCAGTACTTC
TRBD2,TRBJ2-1,TRBV7-3,.,CASSILAGADNEQFF,TGTGCCAGCAGCATACTAGCGGGTGCTGACAATGAGCAGTTCTTC
.,TRBJ1-5,TRBV29-1,.,CSVAAGYSNQPQHF,TGCAGCGTTGCGGCAGGGTATAGCAATCAGCCCCAGCATTTT
TRBD2,TRBJ2-1,TRBV7-9,.,CASSFRTSGQMSYNEQFF,TGTGCCAGCAGCTTCAGGACTAGCGGCCAAATGTCCTACAATGAGCAGTTCTTC
TRBD1,TRBJ1-2,TRBV5-4,.,CASSTAGGSGYGYTF,TGTGCCAGCAGCACGGCAGGGGGCTCAGGCTATGGCTACACCTTC
.,TRBJ1-6,TRBV27,.,CASSSRKGWSSYNSPLHF,TGTGCCAGCAGTTCCCGCAAGGGGTGGAGCTCCTATAATTCACCCCTCCACTTT
.,TRBJ1-1,TRBV14,.,CASSRGPNTEAFF,TGTGCCAGCAGCCGTGGGCCAAACACTGAAGCTTTCTTT